This TCR beta chain was recorded in a study of shared T cell receptors in the human thymus. Profiled with immunoSEQ multiplex PCR; TCRdb holds only in-frame clones, not every one. The table lists more than 550,000 clones, approximately 85% of them singletons, with over 0.008% in the top ten. After removal of 5 bases from V and 5 bases from J, the junction contained 7 bases not matched to a gene. Germline V CDR1 and CDR2: SQVTM, ANQGSEA. The CDR3 loop spans 13 amino acids. This sample also appeared in a second study, on human thymus T cells. That work adds: There appeared to be biased usage of V and J genes in thymic and blood repertoires.

The receptor comes from a girl under three years old with a congenital heart defect. V is TRBV29-1 and J is TRBJ1-1; 8 bases line up with TRBD1. Sample: thymocytes. CDR3 sequence reads: CSVFQGARTEAFF. CDR3 nucleotide sequence: TGCAGCGTTTTCCAGGGGGCAAGGACTGAAGCTTTCTTT.